These 23 T cell receptor beta chains share one sample of origin, sequenced in a study of T cells in Graves' hyperthyroidism and ophthalmopathy. Amplification of TCR beta CDR3 regions used RNA as the template. Using the HTBI primer set, a first-round RT-PCR was run on the TCR CDR3. TCRdb processed the multiplex PCR reads anew with MiXCR; each CDR3 protein has one entry. The top ten hold roughly 5.7% of the sample, which has a few hundred thousand distinct CDR3 sequences, over 11% seen once. Sequencing used blood. The receptor source for this set is a woman under 40 with Graves' hyperthyroidism that later progressed to Graves' ophthalmopathy.

This clonotype was seen only a few times. The chain employs TRBV19 and TRBJ2-6, with TRBD1 identical over 10 bases. The CDR3 length is 16 residues. V lost 5 bases, J lost 2 bases, and 3 bases stayed unmatched. In germline, CDR1 is LNHDA, CDR2 SQIVND (reference sequence). CDR3 nucleotides: TGTGCCAGTAGTGGGACAGGGGAGGCTGGGGCCAACGTCCTGACTTTC. Its translation: CASSGTGEAGANVLTF.

The chain has TRBV6-1 and TRBJ1-5; no reliable D call. The CDR3 consists of 13 residues. Germline V lookup: CDR1 MNHNS, CDR2 SASEGT. Trimming left V 2 bases short and J 3 bases short, with 5 bases between. The CDR3 here is CASSEQVNQPQHF. CDR3 DNA sequence: TGTGCCAGCAGTGAACAGGTCAATCAGCCCCAGCATTTT.

This clonotype was seen repeatedly, ten times or more. The gene calls are TRBV6-9 and TRBJ1-2; D is ambiguous. V was trimmed by 2 bases and J by 3 bases, leaving 7 bases between them. This CDR3 comprises 13 residues. In germline, CDR1 is MNHGY, CDR2 SVAAGI. The CDR3 DNA follows: TGTGCCAGCAGTTATCGGGCTGACTATGGCTACACCTTC. Amino acid sequence: CASSYRADYGYTF.

This clonotype has only a few counts. This CDR3 is CASSSVPGPGAEKLFF. CDR3 sequence (DNA): TGTGCCAGCAGTTCAGTACCGGGACCAGGGGCCGAAAAACTGTTTTTT. The chain employs TRBV9 and TRBJ1-4; weak D call: TRBD1 (6 bases). This CDR3 spans 16 amino acids. V lost 5 bases, J lost 8 bases, and 22 bases lay in between. From germline, CDR1 is SGDLS and CDR2 YYNGEE. Full variable domain (missing parts from reference TRBV9 and TRBJ1-4): DSGVTQTPKHLITATGQRVTLRCSPRSGDLSVYWYQQSLDQGLQFLIQYYNGEERAKGNILERFSAQQFPDLHSELNLSSLELGDSALYFCASSSVPGPGAEKLFFGSGTQLSVL.

The chain recombines TRBV30 with TRBJ1-2, with a possible D match to TRBD1 (5 bases). Germline V gene data show CDR1 as GTSNPN and CDR2 as SVGIG (reference sequence). CDR3 length equals 11 residues. V was pared by 8 bases and J by 5 bases, with 12 bases between. In DNA, the CDR3 is TGTGCCAGCCGGGACCTATATGGCTACACCTTC. Protein: CASRDLYGYTF.

Many counts were recorded for this clonotype. The chain is built from TRBV24-1 and TRBJ2-7, with a possible D match to TRBD1 (6 bases). Germline V gene sequence: CDR1 KGHDR, CDR2 SFDVKD. The CDR3 loop spans 15 amino acids. V lost 3 bases and J 7 bases, leaving 18 bases between the germline ends. The CDR3 is CATSDRTGPVGEQYF. CDR3 nucleotide sequence: TGTGCCACCAGTGATCGCACAGGGCCCGTGGGGGAGCAGTACTTC.

The chain is built from TRBV6-1 and TRBJ2-1, with D perhaps TRBD2 (7 bases). Germline CDR1 reads MNHNS; CDR2 reads SASEGT. Trimming cost V 4 bases and J 6 bases, with 16 bases left between them. This CDR3 has 15 residues. The CDR3 DNA reads as TGTGCCAGCAGTGGCGGGGGCTCCCAAGCCAATGAGCAGTTCTTC. Translated, it gives CASSGGGSQANEQFF.

This clonotype was counted ten times or more. V is TRBV7-2 and J is TRBJ2-2; 10 nucleotides agree with TRBD1. The CDR3 length is 14 residues. J gave up 5 bases and V 6 bases, and 3 bases lay outside the gene matches. Germline values: CDR1 SGHTA, CDR2 FQGNSA. The CDR3 DNA sequence: TGTGCCAGCAGAAGGGACAGGGGTACCGGGGAGCTGTTTTTT. Protein sequence: CASRRDRGTGELFF.

This clonotype was seen repeatedly, ten times or more. The chain recombines TRBV29-1 with TRBJ2-1; 12 bases fit TRBD2. Germline CDR1 and CDR2: SQVTM and ANQGSEA. The ends lost 1 base at V and 7 bases at J; junction bases unmatched: 5. This CDR3 comprises 15 residues. For the CDR3, the DNA is TGCAGCGTTGAAGGTCGGCTAGCGGGAGGGAATGAGCAGTTCTTC. This gives the protein CSVEGRLAGGNEQFF.

The genes are TRBV10-1 and TRBJ2-2, with TRBD2 as a possible D gene (5 bases). Germline CDR1 WNHNN, CDR2 SYGVQD (reference sequence). The V gene lost 8 bases and the J gene lost 3 bases, with 7 bases spanning the gap. This CDR3 is 12 amino acids long. In nucleotides, the CDR3 is TGCGCCAGCGGAGGCTACACCGGGGAGCTGTTTTTT. This translates into CASGGYTGELFF.

There are a few counts of this clonotype. The chain employs TRBV5-1 and TRBJ2-1, with 7 bases matching TRBD1. Trimming cost V 2 bases and J 4 bases; bases outside gene matches: 9. The germline CDR1 and CDR2 sequences are SGHRS and YFSETQ. This CDR3 comprises 16 residues. The CDR3 DNA reads as TGCGCCAGCAGCTTACTAACAGGGGATTTATACAATGAGCAGTTCTTC. Its protein product is CASSLLTGDLYNEQFF. The full variable domain, completed using reference TRBV5-1 and TRBJ2-1, is KAGVTQTPRYLIKTRGQQVTLSCSPISGHRSVSWYQQTPGQGLQFLFEYFSETQRNKGNFPGRFSGRQFSNSRSEMNVSTLELGDSALYLCASSLLTGDLYNEQFFGPGTRLTVL.

This chain connects TRBV24-1 to TRBJ2-7; TRBD2 agrees at 7 bases. The CDR3 consists of 15 residues. Germline lookup yields CDR1 KGHDR and CDR2 SFDVKD. V shed 4 bases, J shed 4 bases, and the junction held 9 bases outside the gene matches. The CDR3 loop reads CATSDPASGIYEQYF. CDR3 sequence (DNA): TGTGCCACCAGTGACCCGGCCAGCGGGATATACGAGCAGTACTTC.

This chain links TRBV28 with TRBJ2-2, with TRBD2 identical over 8 bases. This CDR3 comprises 16 residues. Trimming took 4 bases from V and 0 from J; bases not matched to a gene: 4. Germline values: CDR1 MDHEN, CDR2 SYDVKM. CDR3 sequence: CASSWGSGANTGELFF. In DNA, the CDR3 is TGTGCCAGCAGTTGGGGTAGCGGGGCGAACACCGGGGAGCTGTTTTTT.

At least ten counts were recorded for this clonotype. The V and J genes are TRBV30 and TRBJ1-5; possibly TRBD1 for D (5 bases). There are 13 residues in the CDR3. With 5 bases removed from V and 0 bases from J, the gap between germline ends came to 8 bases. CDR1 is GTSNPN, CDR2 SVGIG, per germline (reference sequence). CDR3 DNA: TGTGCCTGGGGGGCGAATAGCAATCAGCCCCAGCATTTT. It is translated as CAWGANSNQPQHF.

V and J are TRBV19 and TRBJ1-1; D is possibly TRBD1 (5 bases). The CDR3 totals 16 residues. The V and J ends lost 5 bases and 2 bases respectively, with 18 bases between them. Germline V gives CDR1 LNHDA, CDR2 SQIVND (reference sequence). Here the CDR3 reads CASSYLHLDRNTEAFF. The CDR3, as DNA: TGTGCCAGTAGTTACCTTCACCTCGACAGAAACACTGAAGCTTTCTTT.

This clonotype was counted at least ten times. The rearrangement uses TRBV10-2 and TRBJ1-1; D is unresolved. The CDR3 covers 14 residues. Looked up from germline, CDR1 is WSHSY and CDR2 is SAAADI. The V and J ends lost 2 bases and 0 bases respectively, with 7 bases between them. The CDR3 nucleotides are TGCGCCAGCAGTGAGCTTGTGTTGAACACTGAAGCTTTCTTT. Its translation is CASSELVLNTEAFF.

A note on this clonotype: Being one base from a much bigger clone, this may be a read error. This chain joins TRBV20-1 and TRBJ2-7, with a tentative D call TRBD1 (5 bases). The J call may be incorrect, as the DNA end agrees better with TRBJ2-1. The CDR3 covers 15 residues. Germline CDR1 DFQATT, CDR2 SNEGSKA (reference sequence). The CDR3, as DNA: TGCAGTGCTAGAGATGTGGACAAGCCTTCCTACGAGCAGTTCTTC. Its translation is CSARDVDKPSYEQFF.

In this sample, this clonotype turned up many times. This chain links TRBV28 with TRBJ1-1; tentative D call: TRBD1 (6 bases). From germline, CDR1 is MDHEN and CDR2 SYDVKM. The ends were cut back, 11 bases at V and 1 base at J, with 20 bases in the middle. The CDR3 length is 15 residues. The CDR3 DNA reads as TGTGCCTCTACCGCGGCAGGGGAACAGAACACTGAAGCTTTCTTT. Its protein is CASTAAGEQNTEAFF.

This clonotype has ten or more counts. The gene calls are TRBV11-2 and TRBJ1-2; D is possibly TRBD1 (5 bases). The CDR3 is 18 amino acids. The germline gives CDR1 SGHAT, CDR2 FQNNGV. Trimming cost V 3 bases and J 7 bases, with 27 bases left between them. Written as DNA, the CDR3 is TGTGCCAGCAGCTTTGACATGGTGTCCGGGGCTAGCGGGGCTGGCTACACCTTC. Translating it yields CASSFDMVSGASGAGYTF.

This clonotype turned up a few times. A much larger clone differs from this one at a single base, so this may be a read error. This sequence joins TRBV7-8 and TRBJ1-1; TRBD1 agrees at 8 bases. This CDR3 has 14 residues. CDR1 is SGHVS, CDR2 FQNEAQ, per germline. The CDR3 protein is CAGSQGQGGTEAFF. DNA for the CDR3: TGTGCCGGCAGCCAAGGACAGGGAGGAACTGAAGCTTTCTTT.

This clonotype occurred many times. The chain couples TRBV3-1 to TRBJ2-5; D is tentatively TRBD1 or TRBD2 (5 bases each). CDR3 size: 14 residues. Trimming removed 3 bases at V and 3 bases at J, with 11 bases between. Germline V gene sequence: CDR1 LGHDT, CDR2 YNNKEL (reference sequence). The CDR3, as DNA: TGTGCCAGCAGCCAGCCGGGACGGAAAGAGACCCAGTACTTC. Protein sequence: CASSQPGRKETQYF.

At least ten counts were recorded for this clonotype. The chain carries TRBV7-2 and TRBJ1-3, with D perhaps matching TRBD1 (6 bases). Per the germline V gene, CDR1 is SGHTA and CDR2 is FQGNSA. The V end was cut by 3 bases, the J end by 8 bases, with 14 bases between. The CDR3 has 14 residues. As DNA, the CDR3 is TGTGCCAGCAGCTTCAGCAGGGGAGGATACACCATATATTTT. Its protein product is CASSFSRGGYTIYF.

This clonotype was detected many times. J is TRBJ1-5 and V is TRBV20-1; no clear D gene. The CDR3 sequence is 17 residues long. Germline values: CDR1 DFQATT, CDR2 SNEGSKA (reference sequence). V lost 2 bases and J lost 5, with 22 bases in between. DNA of the CDR3: TGCAGTGCTAGACAGATCAATTTTCCGACAAAAGATCAGCCCCAGCATTTT. This sequence encodes CSARQINFPTKDQPQHF.